The rows below give T cell receptor beta chains drawn from one sample of a study of T cell changes during pregnancy in multiple sclerosis. Produced via immunoSEQ multiplex PCR; TCRdb's table is partial and in-frame only. The data show about 98,000 clones, 90% to 95% seen once. The sample was peripheral blood, taken after pregnancy. The receptors originated from a female donor in good health, enrolled as a control in a pregnancy study. The CDR3 runs from the conserved cysteine through the conserved F or W. Fields, in order: CDR3 length, J gene, V gene, clone size, D gene, CDR3 protein, CDR3 DNA. A D gene is named only where the DNA matches it firmly. Clone size is not always given. Where it is, it says once, few, many or a class for expanded clones.

15 TRBJ2-3 TRBV6-4 NA TRBD2 CASKGLAGSTDTQYF TGTGCCAGCAAGGGACTAGCGGGAAGCACAGATACGCAGTATTTT
13 TRBJ1-4 TRBV5-6 once NA CASRRNRNEKLFF TGTGCCAGCAGGCGAAACAGGAATGAAAAACTGTTTTTT
16 TRBJ2-3 TRBV11-1 NA TRBD2 CASSRRLAGGTDTQYF TGTGCCAGCAGCCGCCGACTAGCGGGAGGCACAGATACGCAGTATTTT
15 TRBJ2-6 TRBV6-1 NA NA CASSEGSSGANVLTF TGTGCCAGCAGTGAAGGGAGCTCTGGGGCCAACGTCCTGACTTTC
18 TRBJ2-1 TRBV7-2 NA TRBD2 CASSYGRAGIRTYNEQFF TGTGCCAGCAGCTACGGTAGAGCGGGAATTCGCACCTACAATGAGCAGTTCTTC
12 TRBJ2-1 TRBV29-1 NA NA CSEEQGSGEQFF TGCAGCGAGGAACAGGGCTCGGGTGAGCAGTTCTTC
14 TRBJ1-1 TRBV4-1 NA NA CASSQRLGNTEAFF TGCGCCAGCAGCCAAAGACTGGGGAACACTGAAGCTTTCTTT
12 TRBJ2-7 TRBV6-5 NA TRBD1 CASSRTGYEQYF TGTGCCAGCAGCCGGACAGGGTACGAGCAGTACTTC
13 TRBJ2-3 TRBV25-1 once NA CASMRPIQDTQYF TGTGCCAGCATGCGCCCAATCCAAGATACGCAGTATTTT
14 TRBJ2-7 TRBV5-5 NA TRBD1 CASRMGTATYEQYF TGTGCCAGCAGGATGGGGACAGCTACCTACGAGCAGTACTTC
21 TRBJ2-4 TRBV13 NA TRBD2 CASSLEGLAGGLTLAKNIQYF TGTGCCAGCAGCTTAGAGGGACTAGCGGGAGGGCTTACCCTAGCCAAAAACATTCAGTACTTC